This T cell receptor (beta chain) emerged from a study of breast tumors, draining lymph nodes, adjacent tissues. The CDR3 covers 14 residues. The junction had 7 bases not matched to a gene; V was cut back by 7 bases and J by 6 bases. Germline lookup yields CDR1 LNHDA and CDR2 SQIVND (reference sequence). This clonotype was recorded at least ten times. Antigen: not known. General observations from the study: Tumor T cell lymph node origin was a supported hypothesis, not proven. Most tumor T cells seemingly derive from lymph node, then expand in tumor. Compared with basal-like, luminal-like tumors shared significantly more repertoire with nontumor tissue. Compared with lymph nodes, tumors were less diverse; compared with nontumor tissue, more.

TCRdb used MiXCR to reprocess the multiplex PCR reads, holding one entry per CDR3 protein. The data show about 230,000 distinct CDR3 sequences, with around 32% seen just once and about 1.4% held by the top ten. Samples came from axillary lymph nodes draining the breast cancer. The clonotype was recovered from a female donor with breast cancer. Some clones in this sample may be carry-over from other donors' samples. This chain connects TRBV19 to TRBJ2-2; the match to TRBD2 covers 8 bases. Sequencing was carried out using axillary lymph node tissue. The CDR3: CASMSGRSSGELFF. For the CDR3, the DNA is TGTGCCAGTATGAGCGGGAGATCGTCCGGGGAGCTGTTTTTT.